This T cell receptor (beta chain) stems from a study of shared clonotypes between healthy human individuals. The study's findings and limits: Generation probability values for non-shared clonotypes were lower than those for clonotypes shared by all four donors.

Donors included only healthy HIV-negative adults lacking recent acute infections or vaccinations. CD4+ cells yielded CD45RA+ naive and CD45RA-negative memory subsets. Comment on this clone: What it binds is unknown.

TCRdb keeps only in-frame clones here, not all; method: immunoSEQ multiplex PCR. The top ten hold 1.4% of the sample, which has 950,000 to 1,300,000 clones, 65% to 80% seen once. Trimming removed 1 base at V and 3 bases at J, with 11 bases between. The CDR3 spans 15 residues. Germline V CDR1 and CDR2: SGHRS, YFSETQ. This TCR came from a man younger than 35 in good health. The chain joins TRBV5-1 to TRBJ1-3, with D uncertain. Sequences were obtained from memory CD4+ T cells sorted from blood. Subset defined: CD45RA-negative fraction. The chain's CDR3 is CASSLRTGDGNTIYF. In DNA, the CDR3 is TGCGCCAGCAGCTTGCGGACCGGCGATGGAAACACCATATATTTT.